This TCR beta chain emerged from a study of cytomegalovirus exposure and HLA in healthy donors. Overall study context: The 110 million or so unique TCR beta sequences, from roughly 170 million T cells, were found by an earlier analysis.

About this clone itself: Its antigen is undetermined.

Points from the study as a whole: For TCR beta chains, V- and J-gene trimming was later linked to a missense DCLRE1C variant. Reported findings show TCR beta sequences accurately forecast HLA-A and HLA-B alleles in most subjects.

The PCR made use of 60 Vbeta and 13 Jbeta primers. Source study methods: Per a later analysis, the number of unique TCR beta chains was around 80 million, of which around 9.9 million were shared. Repertoires were generated with immunoSEQ multiplex PCR, while TCRdb's copy carries only in-frame clones and drops some. The V and J calls and the clone size are those of that table, but D and trimming were determined from the DNA. The data show 65,000 to 85,000 clones, around three quarters seen once. Trimming took 0 bases from V and 7 from J, leaving 16 bases between them. This CDR3 contains 15 residues. CDR1 LGHNA and CDR2 YSLEER come from the germline V gene.

The receptor was derived from a male donor in good health and CMV-seropositive. Sample: PBMCs. This rearrangement joins TRBV4-3 to TRBJ2-7, with no clear D. The chain's CDR3 is CASSQDMSEFGEQYF. The CDR3 DNA reads TGCGCCAGCAGCCAAGATATGTCGGAATTCGGGGAGCAGTACTTC.